The 17 T cell receptor beta chains listed next were all sequenced from one sample in a study of blood T cell repertoires in COVID-19. The table came from immunoSEQ multiplex PCR; TCRdb's copy has only in-frame clones and leaves some out. The sample has 200,000 to 300,000 clones; about 79% are singletons. The source material was peripheral blood. These receptors were obtained from a man aged 40-49 years who had recovered from COVID-19.

V is TRBV13 and J is TRBJ2-3; 9 nucleotides line up with TRBD1. The CDR3 length is 15 residues. With 5 bases clipped from V and 1 base from J, the junction kept 4 bases outside the gene matches. The germline V gene encodes CDR1 PRHDT and CDR2 FYEKMQ (reference sequence). The DNA for the CDR3 is TGTGCCAGCAGCCCGGACAGGGGTGGCACAGATACGCAGTATTTT. Amino acid sequence: CASSPDRGGTDTQYF.

In its sample, this clone was seen a few times. The CDR3 nucleotides are TGTGCCATCAGTGAGTCTCGGACAGGGGGCCAAGAGACCCAGTACTTC. Protein product: CAISESRTGGQETQYF. The chain has TRBV10-3 and TRBJ2-5; TRBD1 matches at 10 bases. Germline loops: CDR1 ENHRY, CDR2 SYGVKD. V lost 0 bases, J lost 1 base, and 2 bases stayed unmatched. The CDR3 length is 16 residues.

The chain recombines TRBV10-1 with TRBJ2-3; 8 nucleotides match TRBD2. Per germline, CDR1 WNHNN and CDR2 SYGVQD (reference sequence). V lost 3 bases and J lost 8; bases outside the gene matches: 4. The CDR3 consists of 13 residues. The CDR3 spells CASSEGSGGTQYF. CDR3 nucleotides: TGCGCCAGCAGTGAAGGCAGCGGGGGTACGCAGTATTTT.

V is TRBV18 and J is TRBJ1-1; 11 positions match TRBD1. The CDR3 is 17 amino acids. The V and J ends lost 3 bases and 3 bases, in that order; junction bases with no gene match: 9. Germline CDR1 reads KGHSH; CDR2 reads LQKENI. CDR3 sequence: CASSPGTGTGGDTEAFF. CDR3 nucleotides: TGTGCCAGCTCACCGGGTACCGGGACAGGGGGGGACACTGAAGCTTTCTTT. Full variable domain (missing parts from reference TRBV18 and TRBJ1-1): NAGVMQNPRHLVRRRGQEARLRCSPMKGHSHVYWYRQLPEEGLKFMVYLQKENIIDESGMPKERFSAEFPKEGPSILRIQQVVRGDSAAYFCASSPGTGTGGDTEAFFGQGTRLTVV.

This chain connects TRBV4-1 to TRBJ1-1; D is uncertain. Germline assignment: CDR1 MGHRA and CDR2 YSYEKL. This CDR3 comprises 13 residues. Between the trimmed V and J ends, which lost 3 bases and 2 bases, there was a span of 7 bases. The CDR3 bases are TGCGCCAGCAGCCAGCTGGCTAACACTGAAGCTTTCTTT. This encodes CASSQLANTEAFF.

This chain's CDR3 is CASSQATATNEKLFF. The CDR3 DNA follows: TGCGCCAGCAGCCAAGCAACTGCAACTAATGAAAAACTGTTTTTT. The rearrangement links TRBV4-3 to TRBJ1-4; D not certain. This CDR3 spans 15 amino acids. V lost 1 base and J lost 0, with 6 bases in between. Germline V lookup: CDR1 LGHNA, CDR2 YSLEER.

This chain connects TRBV2 to TRBJ1-6; tentatively, D is TRBD1 (5 bases). This CDR3 spans 12 amino acids. The germline CDR1 and CDR2 sequences are SNHLY and FYNNEI. Deletions cut 6 bases from V and 11 bases from J, with 11 bases between. CDR3 coding DNA: TGTGCCAGCAGGGACACAGTGCCACCCCTCCACTTT. Its protein product is CASRDTVPPLHF.

The chain links TRBV7-9 to TRBJ2-7; 8 bases line up with TRBD2. The junction had 7 bases not matched to a gene; V was cut back by 5 bases and J by 4 bases. This CDR3 region has 14 residues. In germline, CDR1 is SEHNR, CDR2 FQNEAQ (reference sequence). The CDR3 DNA sequence: TGTGCCAGCAGCCCGGGGGGGGCTTGGTACGAGCAGTACTTC. Encoded protein: CASSPGGAWYEQYF.

The chain couples TRBV5-6 to TRBJ2-7; the D gene is possibly TRBD1 (5 bases). This CDR3 is 12 amino acids long. The V gene's germline CDR1 is SGHDT and CDR2 YYEEEE. The V gene lost 4 bases and the J gene lost 6 bases, with 11 bases spanning the gap. Written as DNA, the CDR3 is TGTGCCAGCAGCCTACAGGTGGCCGAGCAGTACTTC. Amino acids: CASSLQVAEQYF.

This clone came up many times. The genes are TRBV7-9 and TRBJ1-2, with 9 bases identical to TRBD1. The CDR3 loop spans 13 amino acids. Germline trimming cut 5 bases from V and 7 bases from J; bases unmatched to any gene: 5. CDR1 and CDR2 (germline): SEHNR, FQNEAQ (reference sequence). For the CDR3, the DNA is TGTGCCAGCAGCATGACGGACAGGGGTGGCTACACCTTC. It translates to CASSMTDRGGYTF. Using reference TRBV7-9 and TRBJ1-2 for the parts outside the CDR3, the full variable domain is DTGVSQNPRHKITKRGQNVTFRCDPISEHNRLYWYRQTLGQGPEFLTYFQNEAQLEKSRLLSDRFSAERPKGSFSTLEIQRTEQGDSAMYLCASSMTDRGGYTFGSGTRLTVV.

The rearrangement uses TRBV10-3 and TRBJ2-1; 7 positions match TRBD2. The germline V gene encodes CDR1 ENHRY and CDR2 SYGVKD. V dropped 2 bases and J dropped 9; count of bases not matched to a gene: 4. This CDR3 contains 13 residues. Here the CDR3 DNA reads TGTGCCATCAGTGAGGCGACTAGCCTTGAGCAGTTCTTC. Its protein product is CAISEATSLEQFF.

In DNA form, the CDR3 reads TGTGCCAGCAGCCCATACGAGCAGTACTTC. Its protein is CASSPYEQYF. V and J are TRBV3-1 (or the pseudogene TRBV3-2) and TRBJ2-7; D is unclear. The CDR3 contains 10 residues. Trimming removed 4 bases at V and 4 bases at J, with 2 bases between. The germline CDR1 and CDR2 sequences are LGHDT and YNNKEL (reference sequence).

The J gene is TRBJ1-1, the V gene TRBV29-1, with D possibly TRBD1 on 5 matching bases. Germline CDR1 SQVTM, CDR2 ANQGSEA. CDR3 size: 12 residues. V shed 5 bases and J shed 1 base, with 8 bases lying between them. This chain's CDR3 is CSVWGGNTEAFF. The CDR3 DNA is TGCAGCGTTTGGGGGGGGAACACTGAAGCTTTCTTT.

The chain's CDR3 is CASSLGSSLYGYTF. CDR3 nucleotides: TGCGCCAGCAGCTTGGGCAGTAGCCTCTATGGCTACACCTTC. The chain carries TRBV5-1 and TRBJ1-2; D unresolved. The CDR3 has 14 residues. Germline-derived CDR1 and CDR2 are SGHRS and YFSETQ. Between the trimmed V and J ends, which lost 0 bases and 4 bases, there was a span of 10 bases. The full variable domain, rest sourced from reference TRBV5-1 and TRBJ1-2, is KAGVTQTPRYLIKTRGQQVTLSCSPISGHRSVSWYQQTPGQGLQFLFEYFSETQRNKGNFPGRFSGRQFSNSRSEMNVSTLELGDSALYLCASSLGSSLYGYTFGSGTRLTVV.

J is TRBJ2-3 and V is TRBV19; 9 bases line up with TRBD2. Trimming removed 7 bases from V and 3 bases from J; junction bases left unmatched: 2. CDR1 is LNHDA, CDR2 SQIVND, per germline (reference sequence). The CDR3 runs 13 residues. CDR3 loop: CASNSGGTDTQYF. DNA of the CDR3: TGTGCCAGTAATAGCGGGGGAACAGATACGCAGTATTTT.

The rearrangement links TRBV30 to TRBJ2-7; D may be TRBD1 (5 bases). This CDR3 has 13 residues. V lost 5 bases to trimming and J lost 3 bases, with 14 bases between them. The germline gives CDR1 GTSNPN, CDR2 SVGIG (reference sequence). The CDR3 DNA follows: TGTGCCTGGTGGGGCATCCCGTTCTACGAGCAGTACTTC. Its translation is CAWWGIPFYEQYF.

The genes are TRBV12-3 or TRBV12-4 and TRBJ2-7; D unclear. The CDR3 runs to 13 residues. V lost 1 base and J 4 bases, leaving 8 bases between the germline ends. DNA for the CDR3: TGTGCCAGCAGTTTAGGGGCGTGGTACGAGCAGTACTTC. Its protein product is CASSLGAWYEQYF.